This T cell receptor (beta chain) was observed in a study of T cell responses to AZD1222 COVID-19 vaccine. Study-wide results and caveats: It was only after the peak T cell response that any repertoires were sampled. The study found vaccine-associated CD4 TCRs spanning spike, dominant at 160-218 and 743-854. Reportedly, close to half of spike-specific TCRs are directed against unmutated variant regions.

The CDR3 extends over 15 amino acids. In germline, CDR1 is MDHEN, CDR2 SYDVKM. Between the trimmed V and J ends, which lost 1 base and 4 bases, there was a span of 13 bases. In the case of this clone: What it binds is not known.

Here immunoSEQ multiplex PCR was the method, and the copy in TCRdb shows in-frame clones only, minus some. The table lists some 170,000 clones, over 85% of them singletons. The chain couples TRBV28 to TRBJ1-2; possibly TRBD1 for D (6 bases). The sequencing here drew on peripheral blood, taken on day 0 of AZD1222 vaccination. The receptor was isolated from an adult in good health. The CDR3 coding sequence is TGTGCCAGCAGTTTATCGACAGGAGGGGGCTATGGCTACACCTTC. Encoded protein: CASSLSTGGGYGYTF.